Here is one T cell receptor (beta chain) with its context. Sequencing was performed with immunoSEQ multiplex PCR; in TCRdb, only in-frame clones are kept and a portion is missing. The table shows approximately 440,000 clones, with 90% occurring only once. This entry is derived from a study of blood T cell repertoires in COVID-19. Each participant's cohort was designated according to participant-reported clinical history. Recovered participants had two consecutive negative NP/OP PCR tests, healthcare professional clearance, or symptom resolution. Trimming pared 4 bases from V and 2 bases from J, leaving 8 bases between. The CDR3 has 14 residues. CDR1 and CDR2 from the germline V gene are SGHDN and FVKESK.

The chain joins TRBV14 to TRBJ2-2; D possibly corresponds to TRBD1 (6 bases). The specimen was PBMCs or T cells enriched from blood (not recorded which). The origin of this receptor is a man aged 18 to 29 who had recovered from COVID-19. CDR3 loop: CASSPGANTGELFF. The CDR3 DNA sequence: TGTGCCAGCAGCCCAGGGGCAAACACCGGGGAGCTGTTTTTT.